The 20 T cell receptor beta chains in this list originate from one sample, sequenced in a study of cytomegalovirus exposure and HLA in healthy donors. Primers included in the PCR were 60 Vbeta and 13 Jbeta primers. TCRdb's copy holds only in-frame clones and misses some; the assay was immunoSEQ multiplex PCR. The profile covers more than 95,000 clones, with 74% appearing a single time and 3% to 4.5% taken by the ten largest. Specimen: PBMCs. Every receptor here comes from a man in his forties or fifties in good health and CMV-seropositive.

The rearrangement joins TRBV7-6 to TRBJ1-5, with TRBD1 matching over 7 bases. The J segment lost 0 bases and the V segment lost 5 bases, leaving 4 bases of the junction unmatched. Germline V gene lookup returns CDR1 SGHVS and CDR2 FNYEAQ. The CDR3 is made up of 15 amino acids. CDR3: CASSPRDSSNQPQHF. The CDR3 bases are TGTGCCAGCAGCCCGAGGGACAGTAGCAATCAGCCCCAGCATTTT.

The sample holds one count of this clone. CDR3 loop: CASSPDPSGGARNEQFF. DNA for the CDR3: TGTGCCAGCAGCCCCGATCCGAGCGGGGGGGCACGGAATGAGCAGTTCTTC. V is TRBV4-2 and J is TRBJ2-1; the match to TRBD2 covers 10 bases. The CDR3 consists of 17 residues. Trimming cost V 4 bases and J 7 bases; bases outside gene matches: 13. The V gene's germline CDR1 is LGHNA and CDR2 YNFKEQ.

This rearrangement joins TRBV6-5 to TRBJ1-2; 10 nucleotides match TRBD1. After removal of 4 bases from V and 0 bases from J, the junction contained 5 bases not matched to a gene. Germline V CDR1 and CDR2: MNHEY, SVGAGI. This CDR3 is 16 amino acids long. The CDR3 nucleotides read TGTGCCAGCAGTTCCCTCGGACAGGGGGCTAACTATGGCTACACCTTC. Protein: CASSSLGQGANYGYTF.

The V and J genes are TRBV19 and TRBJ2-2; unclear D gene. The CDR3 covers 15 residues. The germline V gene has CDR1 LNHDA and CDR2 SQIVND (reference sequence). V lost 2 bases to trimming and J lost 0 bases, with 7 bases between them. CDR3 sequence (DNA): TGTGCCAGTAGTATAAGACTTCCGAACACCGGGGAGCTGTTTTTT. Translating gives CASSIRLPNTGELFF.

This clone showed up just a few times. This chain connects TRBV5-1 to TRBJ2-1, with D possibly TRBD2 on 6 matching bases. This CDR3 is 16 amino acids long. Germline assignment: CDR1 SGHRS and CDR2 YFSETQ. V lost 6 bases, J lost 0 bases, and 16 bases lay in between. Here the CDR3 DNA reads TGCGCCAGCACCCCGCGGGGCGACCACTCCTACAATGAGCAGTTCTTC. Its protein product is CASTPRGDHSYNEQFF.

This clone was seen a few times. The chain joins TRBV10-3 to TRBJ2-7; 13 bases line up with TRBD2. The CDR3 length is 14 residues. CDR1 is ENHRY and CDR2 is SYGVKD in the germline V gene. V was pared by 6 bases and J by 6 bases, with 5 bases of the junction left unmatched. CDR3 sequence: CAIRGTSGISEQYF. The CDR3 coding sequence is TGTGCCATCAGAGGGACTAGCGGGATTAGCGAGCAGTACTTC.

In regard to this clone: A read error may produce the germline difference seen at one junction end. The genes are TRBV5-6 and TRBJ2-4; perhaps TRBD1 as D (5 bases). CDR3 size: 12 residues. Germline V lookup: CDR1 SGHDT, CDR2 YYEEEE. CDR3: CASSLGPQGPWF. In DNA form, the CDR3 reads TGTGCCAGCAGCTTGGGGCCGCAGGGCCCTTGGTTC.

The chain links TRBV7-2 to TRBJ1-2, with TRBD1 matching over 8 bases. This CDR3 is built from 14 residues. CDR1 is SGHTA and CDR2 is FQGNSA in the germline V gene. The ends lost 5 bases at V and 6 bases at J; junction bases unmatched: 8. The DNA of the CDR3 is TGTGCCAGCAGCACTACCCGACAGGGGAATGGCTACACCTTC. Translated, it gives CASSTTRQGNGYTF.

V gene TRBV6-5 combines with J gene TRBJ2-3, with no clear D. V gave up 4 bases and J gave up 2 bases, with 10 bases separating them. This CDR3 region has 14 residues. The V gene's germline CDR1 is MNHEY and CDR2 SVGAGI. In DNA form, the CDR3 reads TGTGCCAGCAGTTTAGGAGTTCTCACAGATACGCAGTATTTT. Its translation: CASSLGVLTDTQYF.

The chain employs TRBV6-6 and TRBJ1-5; tentative D call: TRBD1 (5 bases). Germline CDR1 reads MNHNY; CDR2 reads SVGAGI (reference sequence). The CDR3 has 15 residues. V was shortened by 6 bases and J by 2 bases, with 14 bases between the two germline ends. CDR3 loop: CASSPPGGGNQPQHF. The DNA for the CDR3 is TGTGCCAGCAGCCCCCCAGGAGGGGGCAATCAGCCCCAGCATTTT.

The chain employs TRBV28 and TRBJ2-7; D is uncertain. Trimming stripped 6 bases from V and 2 bases from J, with 17 bases between. The CDR3 has 15 residues. Germline CDR1 is MDHEN and CDR2 is SYDVKM. In nucleotides, the CDR3 is TGTGCCAGCAGGCAAGCTCTCCTAGGTACCTACGAGCAGTACTTC. This translates into CASRQALLGTYEQYF.

This clone was seen a single time. The chain carries TRBV4-3 and TRBJ2-3, with a tentative D call TRBD2 (6 bases). V was clipped by 1 base and J by 4 bases, with 15 bases between them. The CDR3 has 16 amino acids. Germline-derived CDR1 and CDR2 are LGHNA and YSLEER. CDR3 sequence: CASSQVRRGKADTQYF. CDR3 bases: TGCGCCAGCAGCCAAGTTCGTCGGGGGAAGGCAGATACGCAGTATTTT.

This clone was counted only a few times. The V gene is TRBV30, the J gene TRBJ1-1; a possible D gene is TRBD1 (5 bases). Germline CDR1 GTSNPN, CDR2 SVGIG (reference sequence). CDR3 length: 13 amino acids. The V end lost 5 bases, the J end lost 0 bases, and 10 bases lay between the germline ends. CDR3 DNA: TGTGCCTGGTCTCGGACAATGAACACTGAAGCTTTCTTT. Amino acids: CAWSRTMNTEAFF. The full variable domain, completed using reference TRBV30 and TRBJ1-1, is SQTIHQWPATLVQPVGSPLSLECTVEGTSNPNLYWYRQAAGRGLQLLFYSVGIGQISSEVPQNLSASRPQDRQFILSSKKLLLSDSGFYLCAWSRTMNTEAFFGQGTRLTVV.

The chain uses TRBV5-8 and TRBJ2-5, with 8 nucleotides matching TRBD2. With 0 bases clipped from V and 2 bases from J, the junction kept 9 bases outside the gene matches. The CDR3 runs to 17 residues. Germline V gives CDR1 SGHTS, CDR2 YDEGEE. CDR3 sequence: CASSLAFGRATQETQYF. DNA of the CDR3: TGTGCCAGCAGCTTGGCGTTCGGGAGGGCCACACAAGAGACCCAGTACTTC.

V and J are TRBV19 and TRBJ2-5; TRBD2 matches 7 bases. With 6 bases clipped from V and 4 bases from J, the junction kept 11 bases outside the gene matches. The V gene's germline CDR1 is LNHDA and CDR2 SQIVND (reference sequence). The CDR3 length is 15 residues. The CDR3 reads CASRVAGALLETQYF. CDR3 DNA: TGTGCCAGTAGAGTTGCGGGAGCCCTCCTAGAGACCCAGTACTTC.

CDR3 amino acids: CASSFDRGYNQPQHF. DNA for the CDR3: TGTGCCAGCAGCTTTGACAGGGGCTACAATCAGCCCCAGCATTTT. The J gene is TRBJ1-5, the V gene TRBV5-5, with 8 bases that match TRBD1. CDR3 length: 15 amino acids. Germline CDR1 and CDR2: SGHKS and YYEKEE (reference sequence). With 2 bases clipped from V and 3 bases from J, the junction kept 4 bases outside the gene matches.

This chain joins TRBV7-2 and TRBJ2-1; 9 bases line up with TRBD1. This CDR3 region has 19 residues. The trim removed 1 base at V and 4 bases at J, leaving 14 bases unmatched. Per the germline V gene, CDR1 is SGHTA and CDR2 is FQGNSA. The DNA of the CDR3 is TGTGCCAGCAGCTTAGGCCGGGACAGGGTTAATGATGGGTACAATGAGCAGTTCTTC. It encodes CASSLGRDRVNDGYNEQFF.

This clone is a singleton in its sample. This rearrangement joins TRBV5-8 to TRBJ2-2, with TRBD2 matching over 10 bases. The CDR3 extends over 15 amino acids. J lost 4 bases, V lost 5 bases, and 5 bases had no gene match. Germline CDR1 reads SGHTS; CDR2 reads YDEGEE. The CDR3 region is CASRPGTSATGELFF. In DNA form, the CDR3 reads TGTGCCAGCAGGCCCGGGACTAGCGCCACCGGGGAGCTGTTTTTT. Complete variable domain (other parts from reference TRBV5-8 and TRBJ2-2): EAGVTQSPTHLIKTRGQQATLRCSPISGHTSVYWYQQALGLGLQFLLWYDEGEERNRGNFPPRFSGRQFPNYSSELNVNALELEDSALYLCASRPGTSATGELFFGEGSRLTVL.

The genes are TRBV27 and TRBJ1-1; 10 bases are shared with TRBD1. CDR1 and CDR2 (germline): MNHEY, SMNVEV (reference sequence). V shed 6 bases, J shed 4 bases, and the junction held 2 bases outside the gene matches. This CDR3 has 13 amino acids. DNA of the CDR3: TGTGCCAGCAGGACAGGGGGCTTCACTGAAGCTTTCTTT. Translated, it gives CASRTGGFTEAFF.

The table lists this clone with a few counts. CDR3 coding DNA: TGCAGCGTCCCACAGCGGGGGAATGCGGGCTACACCTTC. Amino acids: CSVPQRGNAGYTF. The chain recombines TRBV29-1 with TRBJ1-2; possible D gene TRBD1, 5 bases. Germline values: CDR1 SQVTM, CDR2 ANQGSEA. The CDR3 is made up of 13 amino acids. Trimming cost V 6 bases and J 8 bases, with 19 bases left between them.